This TCR beta chain was profiled in a study of T cells in localized non-small cell lung cancer. As concerns this clone: Antigen specificity is unknown.

Profiled with immunoSEQ multiplex PCR; TCRdb holds only in-frame clones, not every one. Counted here are roughly 35,000 clones, about 90% occurring once; the ten biggest clones make up 4% to 4.5%. V lost 2 bases, J lost 6 bases, and 9 bases stayed unmatched. This CDR3 comprises 15 residues. Germline V gene sequence: CDR1 KGHSH, CDR2 LQKENI. Whole-study findings and limits: Adjacent lung held a median roughly 60 of the top 100 tumor clones. Sequence data derive from only one tumor region, so heterogeneity remains possible. Elevated blood T cell density was associated with longer overall survival. Measurement of T cell clonality placed uninvolved adjacent lung highest, above the level in tumor.

The chain uses TRBV18 and TRBJ1-1; TRBD1 aligns across 7 bases. The receptor comes from a woman aged 35 to 70 with stage I lung adenocarcinoma. The sequenced sample was peripheral blood, obtained before any cancer treatment. This CDR3 reads CASSPLDRVSAEAFF. For the CDR3, the DNA is TGTGCCAGCTCACCATTAGACAGGGTTTCGGCTGAAGCTTTCTTT.